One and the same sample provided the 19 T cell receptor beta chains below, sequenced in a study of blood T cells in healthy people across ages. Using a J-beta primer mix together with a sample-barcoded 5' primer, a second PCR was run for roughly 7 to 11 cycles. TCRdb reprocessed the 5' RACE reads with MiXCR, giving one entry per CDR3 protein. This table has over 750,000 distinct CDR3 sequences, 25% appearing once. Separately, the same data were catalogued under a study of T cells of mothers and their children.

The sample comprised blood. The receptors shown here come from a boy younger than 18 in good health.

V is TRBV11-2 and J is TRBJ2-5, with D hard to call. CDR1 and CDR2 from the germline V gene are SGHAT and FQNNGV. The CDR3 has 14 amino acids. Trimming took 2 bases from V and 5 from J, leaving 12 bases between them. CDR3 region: CASSLRLGGETQYF. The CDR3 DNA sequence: TGTGCCAGCAGCTTACGACTGGGTGGGGAGACCCAGTACTTC.

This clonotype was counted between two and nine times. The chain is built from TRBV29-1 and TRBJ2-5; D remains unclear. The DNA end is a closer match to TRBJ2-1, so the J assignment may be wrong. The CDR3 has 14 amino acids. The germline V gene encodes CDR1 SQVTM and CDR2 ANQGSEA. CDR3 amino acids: CSGLTRTEANEQFF. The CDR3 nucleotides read TGCAGCGGATTGACCAGGACCGAGGCCAATGAGCAGTTCTTC.

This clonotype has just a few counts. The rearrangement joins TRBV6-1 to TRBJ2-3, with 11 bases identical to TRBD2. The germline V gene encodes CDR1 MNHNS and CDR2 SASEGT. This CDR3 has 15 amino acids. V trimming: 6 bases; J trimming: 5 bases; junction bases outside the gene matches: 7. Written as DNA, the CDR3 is TGTGCCAGCAGCCCCAGACTAGCGGGGTTAGATACGCAGTATTTT. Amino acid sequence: CASSPRLAGLDTQYF.

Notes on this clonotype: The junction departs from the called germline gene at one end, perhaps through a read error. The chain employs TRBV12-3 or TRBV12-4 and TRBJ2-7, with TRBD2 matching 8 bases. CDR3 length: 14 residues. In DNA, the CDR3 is TGTGCCAGCAGTTTAGAAGCGGGGGTCAATGAGCAGTCCTTC. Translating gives CASSLEAGVNEQSF.

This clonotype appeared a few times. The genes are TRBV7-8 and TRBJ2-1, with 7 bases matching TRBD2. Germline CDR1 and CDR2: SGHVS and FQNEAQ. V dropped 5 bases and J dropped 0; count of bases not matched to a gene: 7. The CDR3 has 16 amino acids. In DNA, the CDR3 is TGTGCCAGCAGCCAACGGGGCGGGAGCTCCTACAATGAGCAGTTCTTC. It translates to CASSQRGGSSYNEQFF.

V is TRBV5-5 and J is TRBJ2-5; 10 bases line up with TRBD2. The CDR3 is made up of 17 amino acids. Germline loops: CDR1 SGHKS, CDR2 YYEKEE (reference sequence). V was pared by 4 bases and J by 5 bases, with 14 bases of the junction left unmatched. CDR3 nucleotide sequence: TGTGCCAGCAGCCCGACCTTAGCGGGAGGTGGAGGGGAGACCCAGTACTTC. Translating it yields CASSPTLAGGGGETQYF.

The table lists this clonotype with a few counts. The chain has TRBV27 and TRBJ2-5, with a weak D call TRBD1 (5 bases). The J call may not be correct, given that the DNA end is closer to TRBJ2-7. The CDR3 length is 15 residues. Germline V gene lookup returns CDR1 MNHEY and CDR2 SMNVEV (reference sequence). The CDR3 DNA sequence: TGTGCCAGCAGTACACACAGGCAAACCTCCTACGAGCAGTACTTC. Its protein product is CASSTHRQTSYEQYF.

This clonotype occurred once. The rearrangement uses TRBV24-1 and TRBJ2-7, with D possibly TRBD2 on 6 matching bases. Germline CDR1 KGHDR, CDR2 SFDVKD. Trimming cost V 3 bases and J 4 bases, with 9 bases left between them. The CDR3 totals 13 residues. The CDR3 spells CATSDGRGYEQYF. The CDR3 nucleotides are TGTGCCACCAGTGATGGACGGGGGTACGAGCAGTACTTC.

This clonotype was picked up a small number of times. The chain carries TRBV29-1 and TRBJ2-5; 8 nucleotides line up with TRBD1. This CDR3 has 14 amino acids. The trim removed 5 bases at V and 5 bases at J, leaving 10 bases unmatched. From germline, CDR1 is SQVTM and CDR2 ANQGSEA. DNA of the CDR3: TGCAGCGTTTCCCTCAGGGGGCTGTATGAGACCCAGTACTTC. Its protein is CSVSLRGLYETQYF.

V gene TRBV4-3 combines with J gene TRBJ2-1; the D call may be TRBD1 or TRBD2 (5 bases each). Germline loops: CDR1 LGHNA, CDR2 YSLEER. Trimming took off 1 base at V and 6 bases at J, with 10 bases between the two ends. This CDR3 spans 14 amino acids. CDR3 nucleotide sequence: TGCGCCAGCAGCCAAGGGACGGGGCTCAATGAGCAGTTCTTC. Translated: CASSQGTGLNEQFF.

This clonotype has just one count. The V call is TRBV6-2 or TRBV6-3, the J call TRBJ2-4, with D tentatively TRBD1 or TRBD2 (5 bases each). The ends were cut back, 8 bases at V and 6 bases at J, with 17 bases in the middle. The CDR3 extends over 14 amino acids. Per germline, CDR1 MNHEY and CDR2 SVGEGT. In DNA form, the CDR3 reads TGTGCCAGCGGGGACCCGGAGACTTTAAACATTCAGTACTTC. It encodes CASGDPETLNIQYF.

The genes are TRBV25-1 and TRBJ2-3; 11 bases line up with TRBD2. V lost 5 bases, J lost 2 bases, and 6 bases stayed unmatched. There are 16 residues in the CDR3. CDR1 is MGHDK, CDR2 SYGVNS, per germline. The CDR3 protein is CASSPLGLAATDTQYF. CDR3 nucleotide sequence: TGTGCCAGCAGTCCACTGGGACTAGCGGCCACAGATACGCAGTATTTT.

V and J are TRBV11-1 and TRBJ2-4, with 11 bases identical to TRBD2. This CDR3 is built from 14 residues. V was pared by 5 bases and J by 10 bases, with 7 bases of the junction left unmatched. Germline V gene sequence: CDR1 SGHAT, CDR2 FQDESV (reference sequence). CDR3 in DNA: TGTGCCAGCAGCCTTAGCGGGGGGGCTGGGATTCAGTACTTC. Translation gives CASSLSGGAGIQYF. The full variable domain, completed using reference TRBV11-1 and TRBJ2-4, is EAEVAQSPRYKITEKSQAVAFWCDPISGHATLYWYRQILGQGPELLVQFQDESVVDDSQLPKDRFSAERLKGVDSTLKIQPAELGDSAMYLCASSLSGGAGIQYFGAGTRLSVL.

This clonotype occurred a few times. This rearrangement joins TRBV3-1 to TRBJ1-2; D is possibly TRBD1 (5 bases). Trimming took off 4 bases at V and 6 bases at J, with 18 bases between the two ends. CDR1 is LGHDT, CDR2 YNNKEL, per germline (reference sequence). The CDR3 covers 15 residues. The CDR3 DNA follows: TGTGCCAGCAGCCTCGCCGACAGAAGAGCCAATGGCTACACCTTC. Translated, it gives CASSLADRRANGYTF.

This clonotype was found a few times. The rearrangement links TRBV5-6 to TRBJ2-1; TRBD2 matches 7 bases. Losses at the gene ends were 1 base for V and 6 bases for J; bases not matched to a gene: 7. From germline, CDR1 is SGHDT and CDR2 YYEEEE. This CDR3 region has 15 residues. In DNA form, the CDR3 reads TGTGCCAGCAGCTTGCACCTAGCGGAGGGCAATGAGCAGTTCTTC. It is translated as CASSLHLAEGNEQFF.

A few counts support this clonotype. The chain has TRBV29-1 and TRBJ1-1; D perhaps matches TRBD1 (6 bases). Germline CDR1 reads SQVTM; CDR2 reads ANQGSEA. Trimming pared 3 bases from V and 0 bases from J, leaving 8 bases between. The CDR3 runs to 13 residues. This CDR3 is CSVEHRVNTEAFF. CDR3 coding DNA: TGCAGCGTTGAGCACAGGGTGAACACTGAAGCTTTCTTT. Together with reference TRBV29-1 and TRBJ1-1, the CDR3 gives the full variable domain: SAVISQKPSRDICQRGTSLTIQCQVDSQVTMMFWYRQQPGQSLTLIATANQGSEATYESGFVIDKFPISRPNLTFSTLTVSNMSPEDSSIYLCSVEHRVNTEAFFGQGTRLTVV.

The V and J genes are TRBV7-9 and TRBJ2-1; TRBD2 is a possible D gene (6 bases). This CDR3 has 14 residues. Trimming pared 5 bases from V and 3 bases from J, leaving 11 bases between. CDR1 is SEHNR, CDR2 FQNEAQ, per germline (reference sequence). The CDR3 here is CASSNPTSYNEQFF. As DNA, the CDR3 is TGTGCCAGCAGCAACCCGACTAGCTACAATGAGCAGTTCTTC.

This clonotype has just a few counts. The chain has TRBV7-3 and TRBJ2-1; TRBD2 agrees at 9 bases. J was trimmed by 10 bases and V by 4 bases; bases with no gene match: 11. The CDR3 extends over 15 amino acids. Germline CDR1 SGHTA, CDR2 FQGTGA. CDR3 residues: CASSSNSGSLHEQFF. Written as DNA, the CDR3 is TGTGCCAGCAGCTCCAATAGCGGGAGTCTCCACGAGCAGTTCTTC.

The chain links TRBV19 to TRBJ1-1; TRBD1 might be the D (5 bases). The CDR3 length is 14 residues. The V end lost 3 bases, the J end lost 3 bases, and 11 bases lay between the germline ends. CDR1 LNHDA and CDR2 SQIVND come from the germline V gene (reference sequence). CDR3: CASSITEGYTEAFF. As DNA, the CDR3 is TGTGCCAGTAGTATCACCGAGGGGTACACTGAAGCTTTCTTT.